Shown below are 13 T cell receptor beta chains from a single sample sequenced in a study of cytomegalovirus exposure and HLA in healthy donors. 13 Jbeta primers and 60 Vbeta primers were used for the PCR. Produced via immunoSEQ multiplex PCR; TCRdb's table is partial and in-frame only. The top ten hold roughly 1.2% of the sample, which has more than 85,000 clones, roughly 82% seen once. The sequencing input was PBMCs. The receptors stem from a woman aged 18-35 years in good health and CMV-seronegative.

The CDR3, as DNA: TGTGCCAGCAGCCAGACAGGGGGCAATTCACCCCTCCACTTT. This sequence encodes CASSQTGGNSPLHF. This chain uses TRBV4-2 with TRBJ1-6; 10 bases align to TRBD1. Germline V lookup: CDR1 LGHNA, CDR2 YNFKEQ. V was clipped by 3 bases and J by 7 bases; unmatched bases: 0. The length of the CDR3 is 14 residues.

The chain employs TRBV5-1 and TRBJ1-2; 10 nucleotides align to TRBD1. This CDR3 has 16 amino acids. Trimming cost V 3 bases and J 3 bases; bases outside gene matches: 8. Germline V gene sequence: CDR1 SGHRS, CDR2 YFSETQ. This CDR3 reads CASSSERTGGYYGYTF. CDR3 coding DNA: TGCGCCAGCAGCTCAGAGAGGACAGGGGGATACTATGGCTACACCTTC.

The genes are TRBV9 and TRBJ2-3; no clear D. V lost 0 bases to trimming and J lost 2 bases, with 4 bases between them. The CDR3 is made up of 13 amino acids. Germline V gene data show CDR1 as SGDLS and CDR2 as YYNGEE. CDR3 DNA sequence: TGTGCCAGCAGCGTAGTACTCACAGATACGCAGTATTTT. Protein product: CASSVVLTDTQYF.

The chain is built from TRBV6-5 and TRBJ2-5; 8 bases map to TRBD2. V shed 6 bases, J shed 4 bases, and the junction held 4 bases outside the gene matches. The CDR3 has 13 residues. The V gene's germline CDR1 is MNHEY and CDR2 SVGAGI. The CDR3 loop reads CASSNGGVETQYF. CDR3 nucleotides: TGTGCCAGCAGCAACGGGGGGGTAGAGACCCAGTACTTC.

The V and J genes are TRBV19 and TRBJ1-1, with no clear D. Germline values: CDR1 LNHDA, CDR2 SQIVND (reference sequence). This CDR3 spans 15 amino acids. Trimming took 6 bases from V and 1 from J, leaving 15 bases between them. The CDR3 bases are TGTGCCAGTAGGTACAGTGCTGGCACGAACACTGAAGCTTTCTTT. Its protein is CASRYSAGTNTEAFF.

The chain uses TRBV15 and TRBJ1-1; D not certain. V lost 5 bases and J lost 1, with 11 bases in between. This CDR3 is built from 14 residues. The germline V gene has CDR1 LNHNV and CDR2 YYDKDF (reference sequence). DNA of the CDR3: TGTGCCACCAGCGGCAGTCCCTCGAACACTGAAGCTTTCTTT. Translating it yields CATSGSPSNTEAFF.

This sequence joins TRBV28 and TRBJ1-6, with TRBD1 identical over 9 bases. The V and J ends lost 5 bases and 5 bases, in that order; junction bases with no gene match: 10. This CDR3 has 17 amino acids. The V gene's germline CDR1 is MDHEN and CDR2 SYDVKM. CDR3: CASSPRTGELDNSPLHF. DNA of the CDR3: TGTGCCAGCAGTCCGAGGACAGGGGAGCTCGATAATTCACCCCTCCACTTT.

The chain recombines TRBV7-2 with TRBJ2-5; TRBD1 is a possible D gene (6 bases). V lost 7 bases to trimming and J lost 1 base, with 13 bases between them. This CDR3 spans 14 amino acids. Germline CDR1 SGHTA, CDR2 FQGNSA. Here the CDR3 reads CASIYDRTQETQYF. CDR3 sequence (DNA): TGTGCCAGCATATACGACAGGACCCAAGAGACCCAGTACTTC.

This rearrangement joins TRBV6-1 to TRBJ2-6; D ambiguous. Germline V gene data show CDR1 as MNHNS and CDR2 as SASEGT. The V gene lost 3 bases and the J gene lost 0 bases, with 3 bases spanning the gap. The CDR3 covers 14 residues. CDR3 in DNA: TGTGCCAGCAGTGAGTACTCTGGGGCCAACGTCCTGACTTTC. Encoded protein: CASSEYSGANVLTF.

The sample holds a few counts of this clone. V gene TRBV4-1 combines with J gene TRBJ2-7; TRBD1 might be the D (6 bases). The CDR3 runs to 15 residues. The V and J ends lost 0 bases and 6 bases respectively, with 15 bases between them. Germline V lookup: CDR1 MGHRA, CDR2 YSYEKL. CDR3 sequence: CASSQERRGGAEQYF. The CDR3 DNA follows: TGCGCCAGCAGCCAAGAACGGCGAGGGGGTGCCGAGCAGTACTTC.

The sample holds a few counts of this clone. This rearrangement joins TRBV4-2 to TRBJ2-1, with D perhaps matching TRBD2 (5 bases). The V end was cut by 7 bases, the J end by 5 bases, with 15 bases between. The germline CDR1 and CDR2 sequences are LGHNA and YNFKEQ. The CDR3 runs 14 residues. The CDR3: CASTREWGNNEQFF. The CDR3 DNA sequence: TGTGCCAGCACCCGGGAATGGGGAAACAATGAGCAGTTCTTC.

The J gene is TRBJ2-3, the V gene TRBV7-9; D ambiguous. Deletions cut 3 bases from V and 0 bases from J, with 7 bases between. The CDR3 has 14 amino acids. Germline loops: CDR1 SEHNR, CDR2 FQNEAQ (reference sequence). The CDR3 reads CASSFRLSTDTQYF. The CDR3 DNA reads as TGTGCCAGCAGCTTTAGACTCAGCACAGATACGCAGTATTTT.

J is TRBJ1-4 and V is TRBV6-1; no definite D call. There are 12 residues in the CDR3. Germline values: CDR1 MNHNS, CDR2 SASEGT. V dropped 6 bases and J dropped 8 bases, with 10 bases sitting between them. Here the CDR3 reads CASSAPQEKLFF. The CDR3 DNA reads TGTGCCAGCAGCGCCCCCCAGGAAAAACTGTTTTTT.